This record covers a single T cell receptor (beta chain). Its antigen remains unknown. The time point is: recipient sample about 28 days before transplant, after cytoreduction. The sample originates from a study of T cell clonotyping in hematopoietic cell transplantation. The study, taken as a whole, reports: Recipient TCR diversity dropped after transplant; expanded clonotypes rose from day 30 to 180.

TCRdb's table, derived via immunoSEQ multiplex PCR, lists solely in-frame clones and lacks some. The data contain tens of thousands of clones, about 85% of them singletons. The material sequenced was peripheral blood mononuclear cells, taken before stem cell transplant. The sequence came from a man in his 60s with acute myeloid leukemia. Some clones in this sample may be carry-over from other donors' samples.

The CDR3 DNA reads as TGTGCCAGCAGCCCCGGGACTGCGAGGGGCACAGATACGCAGTATTTT. Its protein product is CASSPGTARGTDTQYF. The chain couples TRBV5-5 to TRBJ2-3, with a possible D match to TRBD2 (6 bases). Germline CDR1 SGHKS, CDR2 YYEKEE (reference sequence). V was pared by 4 bases and J by 1 base, with 16 bases between. This CDR3 comprises 16 residues.